The clone carrying this T cell receptor beta chain was recorded at least ten times. The data were taken from a study of T cells after yellow fever vaccination. One entry per CDR3 protein results from TCRdb running MiXCR on the 5' RACE reads. The sample lists roughly 11,000 distinct CDR3 sequences; roughly 6.1% were seen once. Trimming shortened V by 7 bases and J by 7 bases, and 23 bases separated the two germline ends. Germline V gene data show CDR1 as LGHNT and CDR2 as FRNRAP. This CDR3 region has 15 residues. Here the sequenced sample was PBMCs, either bulk or a sorted T-cell subset (CD4+, CD8+, memory, or dextramer-sorted; not recorded which), taken on the day of the yellow fever booster vaccination. V gene TRBV12-5 combines with J gene TRBJ2-7, with unresolved D. The TCR comes from a man younger than 40 who received the YFV17D yellow fever vaccine. The CDR3: CASAPDRALPGEQYF. CDR3 nucleotides: TGTGCTAGTGCCCCTGACCGGGCCCTACCTGGTGAGCAGTACTTC. The full variable domain, its missing parts supplied by reference TRBV12-5 and TRBJ2-7, is DARVTQTPRHKVTEMGQEVTMRCQPILGHNTVFWYRQTMMQGLELLAYFRNRAPLDDSGMPKDRFSAEMPDATLATLKIQPSEPRDSAVYFCASAPDRALPGEQYFGPGTRLTVT.